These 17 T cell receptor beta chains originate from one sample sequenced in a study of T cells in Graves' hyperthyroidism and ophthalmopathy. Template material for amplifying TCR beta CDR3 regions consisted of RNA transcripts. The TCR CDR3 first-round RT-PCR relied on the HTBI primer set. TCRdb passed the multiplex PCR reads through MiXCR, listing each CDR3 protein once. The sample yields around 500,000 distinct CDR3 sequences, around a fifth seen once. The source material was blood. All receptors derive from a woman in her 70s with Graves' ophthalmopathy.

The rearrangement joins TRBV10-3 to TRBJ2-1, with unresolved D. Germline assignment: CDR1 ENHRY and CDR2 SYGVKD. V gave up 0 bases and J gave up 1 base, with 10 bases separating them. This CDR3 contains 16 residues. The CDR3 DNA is TGTGCCATCAGTGAGTCGACGAAGGTATCCTACAATGAGCAGTTCTTC. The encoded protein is CAISESTKVSYNEQFF.

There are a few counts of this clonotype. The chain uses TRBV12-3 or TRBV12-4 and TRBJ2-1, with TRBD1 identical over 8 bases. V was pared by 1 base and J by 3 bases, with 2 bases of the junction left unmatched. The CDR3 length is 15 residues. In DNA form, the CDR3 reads TGTGCCAGCAGTTTAGACAGGGGGAACTACAATGAGCAGTTCTTC. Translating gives CASSLDRGNYNEQFF.

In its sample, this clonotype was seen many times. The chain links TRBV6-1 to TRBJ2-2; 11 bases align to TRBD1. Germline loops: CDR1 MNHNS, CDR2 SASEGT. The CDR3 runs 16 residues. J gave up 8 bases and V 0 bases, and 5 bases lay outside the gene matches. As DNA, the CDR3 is TGTGCCAGCAGTGAAGCCTTAGGACAGGGGGCAGGGGAGCTGTTTTTT. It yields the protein CASSEALGQGAGELFF.

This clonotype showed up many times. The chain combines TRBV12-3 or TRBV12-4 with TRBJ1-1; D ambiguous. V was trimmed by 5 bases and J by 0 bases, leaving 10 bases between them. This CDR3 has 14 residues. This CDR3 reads CASSPQSMNTEAFF. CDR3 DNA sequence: TGTGCCAGCAGTCCGCAAAGCATGAACACTGAAGCTTTCTTT.

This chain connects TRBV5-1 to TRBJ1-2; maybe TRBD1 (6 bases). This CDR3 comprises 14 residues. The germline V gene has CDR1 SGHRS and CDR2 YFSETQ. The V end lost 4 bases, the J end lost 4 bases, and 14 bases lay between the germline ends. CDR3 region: CASSTGQTTYGYTF. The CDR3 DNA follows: TGCGCCAGCAGCACCGGACAGACCACCTATGGCTACACCTTC.

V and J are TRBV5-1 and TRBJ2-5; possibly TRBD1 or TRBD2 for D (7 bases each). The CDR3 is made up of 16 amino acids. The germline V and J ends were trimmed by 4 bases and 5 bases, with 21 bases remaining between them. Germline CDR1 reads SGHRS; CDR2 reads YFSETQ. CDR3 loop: CASSPMGGGHGETQYF. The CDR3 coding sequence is TGCGCCAGCAGCCCTATGGGAGGGGGCCATGGGGAGACCCAGTACTTC.

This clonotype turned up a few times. The CDR3 DNA sequence: TGTGCCAGCAGTTTACTACAGGGGGATTCACCCCTCCACTTT. Protein sequence: CASSLLQGDSPLHF. This chain connects TRBV27 to TRBJ1-6; TRBD1 aligns across 8 bases. V lost 2 bases to trimming and J lost 8 bases; unmatched junction nucleotides: 2. The CDR3 is made up of 14 amino acids. CDR1 MNHEY and CDR2 SMNVEV come from the germline V gene (reference sequence).

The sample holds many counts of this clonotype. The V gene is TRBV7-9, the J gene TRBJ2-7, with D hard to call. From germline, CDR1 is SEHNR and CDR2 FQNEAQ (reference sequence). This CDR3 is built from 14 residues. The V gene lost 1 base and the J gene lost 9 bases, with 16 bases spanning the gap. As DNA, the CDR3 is TGTGCCAGCAGCTTAGGTAGGGCCTGGGAAGGGCAGTACTTC. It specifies CASSLGRAWEGQYF.

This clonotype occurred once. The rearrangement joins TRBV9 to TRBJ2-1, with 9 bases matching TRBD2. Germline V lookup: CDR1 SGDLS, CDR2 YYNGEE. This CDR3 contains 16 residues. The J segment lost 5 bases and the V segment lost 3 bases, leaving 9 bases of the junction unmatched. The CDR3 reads CASSAVAGGPNNEQFF. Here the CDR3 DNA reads TGTGCCAGCAGCGCAGTGGCGGGAGGGCCTAACAATGAGCAGTTCTTC.

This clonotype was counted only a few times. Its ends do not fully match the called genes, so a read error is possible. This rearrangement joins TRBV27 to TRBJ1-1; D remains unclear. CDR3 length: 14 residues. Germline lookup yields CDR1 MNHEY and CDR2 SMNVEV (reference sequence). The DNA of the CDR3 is TGTGCCAACAGTTTTTCTGGGTGGAGCACTGAAGCTTTCTTT. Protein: CANSFSGWSTEAFF.

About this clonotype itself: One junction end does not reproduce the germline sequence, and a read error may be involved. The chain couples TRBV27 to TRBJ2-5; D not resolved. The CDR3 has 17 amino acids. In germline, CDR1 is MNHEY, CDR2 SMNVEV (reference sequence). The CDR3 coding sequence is TGCGCCAGCAGACCGGGCCACTCTGCGCCCGACCAAGAGACCCAGTACTTC. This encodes CASRPGHSAPDQETQYF.

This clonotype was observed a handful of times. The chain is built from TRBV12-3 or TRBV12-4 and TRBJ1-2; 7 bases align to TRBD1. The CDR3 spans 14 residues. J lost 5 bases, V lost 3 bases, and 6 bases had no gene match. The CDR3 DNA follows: TGTGCCAGCAGTTTTACACAGGGACAGTATGGCTACACCTTC. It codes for CASSFTQGQYGYTF.

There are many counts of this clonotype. This chain's CDR3 is CATEREGRADTQYF. The CDR3 DNA sequence: TGTGCCACCGAGCGGGAGGGCCGCGCAGATACGCAGTATTTT. The chain recombines TRBV10-3 with TRBJ2-3; 10 bases are shared with TRBD2. V trimming: 10 bases; J trimming: 4 bases; junction bases outside the gene matches: 8. The CDR3 extends over 14 amino acids. CDR1 and CDR2 from the germline V gene are ENHRY and SYGVKD.

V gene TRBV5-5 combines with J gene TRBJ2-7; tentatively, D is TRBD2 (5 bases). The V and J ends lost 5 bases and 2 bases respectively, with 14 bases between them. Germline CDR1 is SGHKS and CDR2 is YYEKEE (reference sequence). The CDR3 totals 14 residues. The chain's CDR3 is CASSPSGLTYEQYF. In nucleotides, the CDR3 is TGTGCCAGCAGTCCATCTGGACTGACCTACGAGCAGTACTTC. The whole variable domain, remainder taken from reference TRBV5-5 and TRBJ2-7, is DAGVTQSPTHLIKTRGQQVTLRCSPISGHKSVSWYQQVLGQGPQFIFQYYEKEERGRGNFPDRFSARQFPNYSSELNVNALLLGDSALYLCASSPSGLTYEQYFGPGTRLTVT.

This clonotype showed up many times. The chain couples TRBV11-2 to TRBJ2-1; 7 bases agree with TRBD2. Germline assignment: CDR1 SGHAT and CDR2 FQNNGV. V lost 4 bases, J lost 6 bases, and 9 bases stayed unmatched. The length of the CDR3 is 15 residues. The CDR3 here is CASSYGRRTGNEQFF. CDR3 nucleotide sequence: TGTGCCAGCAGCTACGGGAGGCGGACGGGCAATGAGCAGTTCTTC.

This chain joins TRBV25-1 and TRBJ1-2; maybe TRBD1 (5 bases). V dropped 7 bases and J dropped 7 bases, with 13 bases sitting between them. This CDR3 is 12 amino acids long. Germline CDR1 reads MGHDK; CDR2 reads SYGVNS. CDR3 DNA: TGTGCCAGCACTCAGGGTGGGGGTGGCTACACCTTC. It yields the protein CASTQGGGGYTF.

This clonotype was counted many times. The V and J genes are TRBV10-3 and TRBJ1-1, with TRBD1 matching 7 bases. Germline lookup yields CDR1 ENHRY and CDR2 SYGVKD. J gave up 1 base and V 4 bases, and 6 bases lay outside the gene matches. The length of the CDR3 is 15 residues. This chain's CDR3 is CAISGAGQQNTEAFF. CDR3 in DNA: TGTGCCATCAGTGGTGCGGGACAGCAGAACACTGAAGCTTTCTTT.